The 30 T cell receptor beta chains reported below all come from one sample, sequenced in a study of blood T cell repertoires in COVID-19. The table came from immunoSEQ multiplex PCR; TCRdb's copy has only in-frame clones and leaves some out. The table has about 160,000 clones, over 80% seen once. Sequenced input: PBMCs or T cells enriched from blood (not recorded which). These receptors all stem from a woman aged 50 to 65 who had recovered from COVID-19.

The chain employs TRBV24-1 and TRBJ2-3, with D maybe TRBD2 (6 bases). Per germline, CDR1 KGHDR and CDR2 SFDVKD. V was pared by 1 base and J by 2 bases, with 21 bases between. The CDR3 runs to 19 residues. This chain's CDR3 is CATSDFAGTHPHPTDTQYF. In DNA form, the CDR3 reads TGTGCCACCAGTGATTTTGCCGGGACTCATCCCCACCCCACAGATACGCAGTATTTT.

This chain joins TRBV5-5 and TRBJ1-2; no clear D gene. Germline V gives CDR1 SGHKS, CDR2 YYEKEE (reference sequence). The length of the CDR3 is 12 residues. V lost 4 bases to trimming and J lost 8 bases, with 12 bases between them. CDR3 loop: CASSLGGRGYTF. CDR3 coding DNA: TGTGCCAGCAGCCTGGGAGGTAGAGGCTACACCTTC.

A word on this clone: This specimen includes other DNA sequences encoding the same CDR3. This rearrangement joins TRBV18 to TRBJ2-1; 10 bases are shared with TRBD2. Germline loops: CDR1 KGHSH, CDR2 LQKENI. The V and J ends lost 2 bases and 9 bases, in that order; junction bases with no gene match: 7. The CDR3 spans 15 residues. The CDR3 reads CASSPGLAGVGEQFF. The CDR3 DNA follows: TGTGCCAGCTCACCAGGTCTAGCGGGAGTTGGTGAGCAGTTCTTC.

The chain links TRBV28 to TRBJ2-3, with 8 bases aligning to TRBD1. The CDR3 extends over 17 amino acids. Per germline, CDR1 MDHEN and CDR2 SYDVKM. J gave up 3 bases and V 3 bases, and 11 bases lay outside the gene matches. The CDR3 DNA reads TGTGCCAGCAGTTTGGGGGCAGACAGGGGTTCGACAGATACGCAGTATTTT. Protein sequence: CASSLGADRGSTDTQYF.

The chain couples TRBV18 to TRBJ2-7; D remains unclear. V shed 6 bases and J shed 0 bases, with 6 bases lying between them. The CDR3 has 12 amino acids. Germline assignment: CDR1 KGHSH and CDR2 LQKENI. The CDR3 spells CASSGSSYEQYV. The CDR3 region has the DNA TGTGCCAGCTCGGGCAGCTCCTACGAGCAGTACGTC.

J is TRBJ1-6 and V is TRBV6-5, with no clear D. CDR3 length equals 16 residues. Germline CDR1 reads MNHEY; CDR2 reads SVGAGI. V lost 0 bases to trimming and J lost 5 bases, with 11 bases between them. CDR3 coding DNA: TGTGCCAGCAGTTACTCGGGAGAGCCCGATAATTCACCCCTCCACTTT. Its translation: CASSYSGEPDNSPLHF.

The genes are TRBV2 and TRBJ1-1; perhaps TRBD1 as D (5 bases). Germline CDR1 reads SNHLY; CDR2 reads FYNNEI. Trimming took 8 bases from V and 2 from J, leaving 12 bases between them. The CDR3 is made up of 13 amino acids. The CDR3: CASGQGLNTEAFF. For the CDR3, the DNA is TGTGCCAGCGGTCAGGGATTAAACACTGAAGCTTTCTTT. The complete variable domain, with remaining parts taken from reference TRBV2 and TRBJ1-1, reads EPEVTQTPSHQVTQMGQEVILRCVPISNHLYFYWYRQILGQKVEFLVSFYNNEISEKSEIFDDQFSVERPDGSNFTLKIRSTKLEDSAMYFCASGQGLNTEAFFGQGTRLTVV.

The genes are TRBV30 and TRBJ1-3; D is perhaps TRBD1 (5 bases). The germline CDR1 and CDR2 sequences are GTSNPN and SVGIG (reference sequence). The length of the CDR3 is 13 residues. DNA of the CDR3: TGTGGTACGAGTCGGGGGGCTGGAAACACCATATATTTT. This encodes CGTSRGAGNTIYF. Variable domain in full (rest from reference TRBV30 and TRBJ1-3): SQTIHQWPATLVQPVGSPLSLECTVEGTSNPNLYWYRQAAGRGLQLLFYSVGIGQISSEVPQNLSASRPQDRQFILSSKKLLLSDSGFYLCGTSRGAGNTIYFGEGSWLTVV.

The chain links TRBV19 to TRBJ1-1; D might be TRBD1 (5 bases). Trimming left V 8 bases short and J 7 bases short, with 14 bases between. From germline, CDR1 is LNHDA and CDR2 SQIVND (reference sequence). This CDR3 has 12 amino acids. CDR3 sequence: CASLLGGGEAFF. CDR3 bases: TGTGCCAGTCTCCTGGGGGGAGGTGAAGCTTTCTTT.

The chain is built from TRBV28 and TRBJ1-2; possibly TRBD1 for D (5 bases). V was shortened by 5 bases and J by 0 bases, with 13 bases between the two germline ends. CDR3 length equals 15 residues. Germline lookup yields CDR1 MDHEN and CDR2 SYDVKM. This CDR3 reads CASSPGGTPNYGYTF. As DNA, the CDR3 is TGTGCCAGCAGTCCGGGGGGGACTCCTAACTATGGCTACACCTTC.

This sequence joins TRBV12-3 or TRBV12-4 and TRBJ1-2; D is ambiguous. CDR3 length equals 13 residues. The V end lost 3 bases, the J end lost 4 bases, and 9 bases lay between the germline ends. The chain's CDR3 is CASSLSGFYGYTF. In DNA form, the CDR3 reads TGTGCCAGCAGTTTGTCAGGCTTCTATGGCTACACCTTC.

This chain uses TRBV19 with TRBJ1-5, with D possibly being TRBD1 (6 bases). The CDR3 extends over 20 amino acids. Germline values: CDR1 LNHDA, CDR2 SQIVND (reference sequence). The V gene lost 5 bases and the J gene lost 0 bases, with 26 bases spanning the gap. CDR3 bases: TGTGCCAGTAGTTCCACGGGTTGGACAGTGAGGCCCAATAGCAATCAGCCCCAGCATTTT. This gives the protein CASSSTGWTVRPNSNQPQHF.

The chain combines TRBV19 with TRBJ2-6; the match to TRBD1 covers 7 bases. V was clipped by 6 bases and J by 1 base; unmatched bases: 3. Germline V gene sequence: CDR1 LNHDA, CDR2 SQIVND (reference sequence). The CDR3 has 15 residues. The CDR3 is CASSARGSGANVLTF. The CDR3 DNA follows: TGTGCCAGTAGCGCCAGGGGGTCTGGGGCCAACGTCCTGACTTTC.

V usage is TRBV28 and J usage is TRBJ1-5; the D gene is possibly TRBD1 (5 bases). This CDR3 comprises 15 residues. V was shortened by 7 bases and J by 2 bases, with 15 bases between the two germline ends. Germline values: CDR1 MDHEN, CDR2 SYDVKM. The CDR3 loop is CASTLWGRGNQPQHF. The CDR3 nucleotides are TGTGCCAGCACTCTCTGGGGGAGGGGCAATCAGCCCCAGCATTTT.

This rearrangement joins TRBV3-1 (or the pseudogene TRBV3-2) to TRBJ2-3; the D is unclear. CDR3 length: 15 residues. Germline assignment: CDR1 LGHDT and CDR2 YNNKEL (reference sequence). Deletions cut 0 bases from V and 5 bases from J, with 12 bases between. The CDR3 sequence: CASSQDHSSLDTQYF. The DNA for the CDR3 is TGTGCCAGCAGCCAAGATCATAGCTCGCTAGATACGCAGTATTTT.

This chain links TRBV11-2 with TRBJ1-2; maybe TRBD1 (5 bases). With 5 bases removed from V and 3 bases from J, the gap between germline ends came to 13 bases. The length of the CDR3 is 14 residues. Germline V gene sequence: CDR1 SGHAT, CDR2 FQNNGV. The CDR3 protein is CASSLPGGDYGYTF. CDR3 bases: TGTGCCAGCAGCCTCCCGGGGGGGGACTATGGCTACACCTTC.

This sequence joins TRBV5-1 and TRBJ2-1, with 8 bases that match TRBD2. The CDR3 loop spans 18 amino acids. The germline CDR1 and CDR2 sequences are SGHRS and YFSETQ. The ends lost 3 bases at V and 15 bases at J; junction bases unmatched: 26. The CDR3 DNA is TGCGCCAGCAGCTCGGGAACTAGCGGTCTCCTAACGGTCTGGAGTGTGTTCTTC. Residues: CASSSGTSGLLTVWSVFF.

The gene calls are TRBV7-3 and TRBJ2-1, with 9 bases lining up with TRBD2. Germline V gives CDR1 SGHTA, CDR2 FQGTGA. Trimming took 0 bases from V and 5 from J; bases not matched to a gene: 8. The CDR3 extends over 17 amino acids. CDR3 DNA: TGTGCCAGCAGCTTAACACGCCGGCGGGGGGGAAACAATGAGCAGTTCTTC. This translates into CASSLTRRRGGNNEQFF.

V and J are TRBV27 and TRBJ1-2, with a possible D match to TRBD1 (6 bases). CDR3 size: 17 residues. Trimming pared 6 bases from V and 4 bases from J, leaving 24 bases between. The germline CDR1 and CDR2 sequences are MNHEY and SMNVEV (reference sequence). DNA for the CDR3: TGTGCCAGCAGCCCCCGGGGCGGGGGCAGCTACTCCTATGGCTACACCTTC. This translates into CASSPRGGGSYSYGYTF.

The gene calls are TRBV4-1 and TRBJ1-2; a possible D gene is TRBD1 (5 bases). The CDR3 totals 14 residues. The V and J ends lost 4 bases and 7 bases respectively, with 16 bases between them. Germline CDR1 MGHRA, CDR2 YSYEKL. CDR3: CASSREGVSRGYTF. CDR3 DNA: TGCGCCAGCAGCCGAGAAGGGGTTTCTCGTGGCTACACCTTC.

This rearrangement joins TRBV6-1 to TRBJ1-1; unclear D gene. V was cut by 1 base and J by 6 bases, with 3 bases left in between. The CDR3 runs to 11 residues. The germline CDR1 and CDR2 sequences are MNHNS and SASEGT. CDR3 sequence reads: CASSEGPEAFF. CDR3 DNA: TGTGCCAGCAGTGAAGGGCCTGAAGCTTTCTTT.

The chain employs TRBV3-1 (or the pseudogene TRBV3-2) and TRBJ2-3; 10 bases are a match to TRBD2. V was clipped by 4 bases and J by 5 bases; unmatched bases: 0. In germline, CDR1 is LGHDT, CDR2 YNNKEL (reference sequence). The length of the CDR3 is 13 residues. The CDR3 loop reads CASSLAGGDTQYF. The CDR3, as DNA: TGTGCCAGCAGCCTAGCGGGAGGAGATACGCAGTATTTT.

V gene TRBV28 combines with J gene TRBJ2-7; 7 bases map to TRBD2. This CDR3 is 14 amino acids long. The trim removed 4 bases at V and 6 bases at J, leaving 9 bases unmatched. CDR1 MDHEN and CDR2 SYDVKM come from the germline V gene. The CDR3 coding sequence is TGTGCCAGCAGTTCGGTAGGGGAGGGCGGCGAGCAGTACGTC. Protein product: CASSSVGEGGEQYV.

This chain uses TRBV3-1 (or the pseudogene TRBV3-2) with TRBJ1-5; perhaps TRBD1 as D (5 bases). Between the trimmed V and J ends, which lost 0 bases and 1 base, there was a span of 10 bases. Germline V CDR1 and CDR2: LGHDT, YNNKEL (reference sequence). CDR3 length equals 16 residues. CDR3 residues: CASSQDGGTSNQPQHF. The CDR3, as DNA: TGTGCCAGCAGCCAAGATGGGGGGACGAGCAATCAGCCCCAGCATTTT.

CDR3 nucleotides: TGTGCCAGTAGTCCCAGACAGGTAGTGAACACTGAAGCTTTCTTT. Translated: CASSPRQVVNTEAFF. This chain joins TRBV19 and TRBJ1-1; tentative D call: TRBD1 (6 bases). CDR1 and CDR2 (germline): LNHDA, SQIVND (reference sequence). There are 15 residues in the CDR3. V gave up 5 bases and J gave up 0 bases, with 13 bases separating them.

The J gene is TRBJ2-1, the V gene TRBV11-2; TRBD2 agrees at 8 bases. Unmatched junction bases numbered 7, after V lost 6 bases and J lost 0 bases. The CDR3 length is 16 residues. Per germline, CDR1 SGHAT and CDR2 FQNNGV. CDR3 sequence: CASRRREDVSYNEQFF. DNA of the CDR3: TGTGCCAGCAGGAGGCGGGAGGACGTCTCCTACAATGAGCAGTTCTTC.

The V and J genes are TRBV6-1 and TRBJ2-7; D is possibly TRBD2 (7 bases). Per the germline V gene, CDR1 is MNHNS and CDR2 is SASEGT. This CDR3 has 19 residues. V gave up 3 bases and J gave up 4 bases, with 28 bases separating them. Written as DNA, the CDR3 is TGTGCCAGCAGTGACCCAGCGCGTGGGAGGGGACACCTATCGTACGAGCAGTACGTC. Translating gives CASSDPARGRGHLSYEQYV.

J is TRBJ1-2 and V is TRBV5-1, with 7 bases aligning to TRBD1. V lost 1 base and J lost 4; bases outside the gene matches: 4. The CDR3 covers 14 residues. The germline V gene has CDR1 SGHRS and CDR2 YFSETQ. The CDR3 here is CASSLNQGGYGYTF. CDR3 in DNA: TGCGCCAGCAGCTTGAATCAGGGGGGCTATGGCTACACCTTC.

In this sample, this clone turned up a few times. This chain joins TRBV11-2 and TRBJ2-7, with D tentatively TRBD1 (5 bases). V was pared by 1 base and J by 4 bases, with 8 bases between. CDR1 and CDR2 (germline): SGHAT, FQNNGV. CDR3 size: 13 residues. The CDR3 reads CASSLGTSYEQYV. The DNA of the CDR3 is TGTGCCAGCAGCTTAGGGACATCTTACGAGCAGTACGTC.

This clone was detected a few times. The chain carries TRBV7-3 and TRBJ2-3; weak D call: TRBD2 (5 bases). Trimming shortened V by 2 bases and J by 5 bases, and 11 bases separated the two germline ends. The germline CDR1 and CDR2 sequences are SGHTA and FQGTGA. The CDR3 extends over 14 amino acids. The CDR3 here is CASSLAGRRDTQYF. The CDR3 DNA sequence: TGTGCCAGCAGCTTAGCGGGCCGTCGAGATACGCAGTATTTT.